The T cell receptor (beta chain) described here comes from a study of response to subunit inactivated influenza vaccine. The CDR3 contains 17 residues. CDR1 and CDR2 from the germline V gene are LGHDT and YNNKEL (reference sequence). V shed 5 bases and J shed 5 bases, with 24 bases lying between them. TCRdb fed the RT-PCR reads into MiXCR, producing one record per CDR3 protein. The sample has approximately 680,000 distinct CDR3 sequences, 15% to 19% seen once. The clonotype comes from a man over 45 who received an inactivated influenza vaccine. This chain joins TRBV3-1 and TRBJ1-2; a possible D gene is TRBD1 (5 bases). This specimen was PBMCs from blood, taken about 13 days after vaccination. Here the CDR3 DNA reads TGTGCCAGCAGCAACCACGACTTACGGGACCTGGGGTATGGCTACACCTTC. Translation gives CASSNHDLRDLGYGYTF.